This passage covers 21 T cell receptor beta chains from one sample sequenced in a study of low-dose radiotherapy and immunotherapy resistance in tumors. Indicated time point: after trial treatment. Treatment meaning: LDRT plus nivolumab, ipilimumab, low-dose cyclophosphamide and aspirin (RACIN trial). TRAV- and TRBV-specific primers primed first-strand cDNA, covering alpha and beta chains. It was with a constant-region primer and a V-primer adapter that TCRs were amplified over around 19 PCR cycles. TCRdb passed the reads through MiXCR, listing each CDR3 protein once. The data hold roughly 100,000 distinct CDR3 sequences, with more than 20% observed a single time. Sequenced here: PBMCs, sampled after low-dose radiotherapy plus immunotherapy. The origin of the receptors is a male donor with prostate cancer.

Many counts were recorded for this clonotype. The chain links TRBV14 to TRBJ1-2, with a possible D match to TRBD1 (5 bases). V lost 5 bases and J lost 3, with 13 bases in between. The germline CDR1 and CDR2 sequences are SGHDN and FVKESK. The CDR3 has 14 residues. In nucleotides, the CDR3 is TGTGCCAGCAGCAATATCGACAGCTACTATGGCTACACCTTC. Translating gives CASSNIDSYYGYTF.

This clonotype was detected many times. V and J are TRBV7-6 and TRBJ2-1; 12 nucleotides match TRBD2. Looked up from germline, CDR1 is SGHVS and CDR2 is FNYEAQ. This CDR3 is built from 15 residues. V was clipped by 5 bases and J by 4 bases; unmatched bases: 3. CDR3 DNA sequence: TGTGCCAGCAGCCCACTAGCGGGGGGTTACAATGAGCAGTTCTTC. This codes for CASSPLAGGYNEQFF. Filled out from reference TRBV7-6 and TRBJ2-1, the complete variable domain reads GAGVSQSPRYKVTKRGQDVALRCDPISGHVSLYWYRQALGQGPEFLTYFNYEAQQDKSGLPNDRFSAERPEGSISTLTIQRTEQRDSAMYRCASSPLAGGYNEQFFGPGTRLTVL.

This clonotype was seen repeatedly, ten times or more. The chain joins TRBV7-2 to TRBJ2-5; maybe TRBD1 (6 bases). Germline V CDR1 and CDR2: SGHTA, FQGNSA. Trimming took off 1 base at V and 4 bases at J, with 7 bases between the two ends. CDR3 length equals 13 residues. The CDR3 nucleotides read TGTGCCAGCAGCTTAGAGGACAGAGAGACCCAGTACTTC. This sequence encodes CASSLEDRETQYF.

This clonotype was recorded many times. The rearrangement links TRBV7-4 to TRBJ2-1; 11 nucleotides align to TRBD2. There are 18 residues in the CDR3. The germline gives CDR1 SGHVT, CDR2 SQSDAQ. After removal of 5 bases from V and 6 bases from J, the junction contained 15 bases not matched to a gene. The CDR3: CASSPPPPPSGGSNEQFF. For the CDR3, the DNA is TGTGCCAGCAGCCCGCCCCCCCCCCCTAGCGGGGGGTCCAATGAGCAGTTCTTC.

This chain connects TRBV3-1 to TRBJ2-4, with 7 positions matching TRBD1. The trim removed 4 bases at V and 5 bases at J, leaving 8 bases unmatched. The CDR3 consists of 15 residues. From germline, CDR1 is LGHDT and CDR2 YNNKEL (reference sequence). CDR3 sequence (DNA): TGTGCCAGCAGCCCCTACCGGGACAGAGAAAACATTCAGTACTTC. Translation: CASSPYRDRENIQYF.

The table lists this clonotype with many counts. One end of the junction does not line up with germline, which may come from a read error. This sequence joins TRBV3-1 and TRBJ2-1; tentatively, D is TRBD2 (5 bases). CDR3 size: 12 residues. Germline V gives CDR1 LGHDT, CDR2 YNNKEL (reference sequence). The CDR3: CASSPLGDPRDF. DNA for the CDR3: TGTGCCAGCAGTCCACTCGGGGATCCCCGGGACTTC.

This clonotype occurred many times. The chain recombines TRBV4-2 with TRBJ2-3, with D hard to call. The CDR3 covers 14 residues. V dropped 6 bases and J dropped 2 bases, with 12 bases sitting between them. Germline V lookup: CDR1 LGHNA, CDR2 YNFKEQ. The CDR3 reads CASSPSETTDTQYF. CDR3 nucleotide sequence: TGTGCCAGCAGTCCGTCGGAGACCACAGATACGCAGTATTTT.

Only a few counts were recorded for this clonotype. The CDR3 region has the DNA TGCGCCAGCAGCCTCGGGACTAGCGGCCCCTTAGGCGAGCAGTACTTC. It translates to CASSLGTSGPLGEQYF. The rearrangement joins TRBV5-1 to TRBJ2-7, with TRBD2 identical over 11 bases. Germline V gene sequence: CDR1 SGHRS, CDR2 YFSETQ. V shed 4 bases, J shed 6 bases, and the junction held 12 bases outside the gene matches. The CDR3 loop spans 16 amino acids.

This clonotype appeared a single time. V gene TRBV5-1 combines with J gene TRBJ1-4, with D unclear. CDR1 SGHRS and CDR2 YFSETQ come from the germline V gene. The length of the CDR3 is 14 residues. V gave up 0 bases and J gave up 4 bases, with 7 bases separating them. The CDR3: CASSLDRLNEKLFF. The CDR3 region has the DNA TGCGCCAGCAGCTTGGACAGACTTAATGAAAAACTGTTTTTT.

The genes are TRBV6-2 or TRBV6-3 and TRBJ2-7; D assignment may be TRBD1 or TRBD2 (7 bases each). Germline V lookup: CDR1 MNHEY, CDR2 SVGEGT. CDR3 length: 18 amino acids. V lost 2 bases and J lost 1, with 21 bases in between. The CDR3, as DNA: TGTGCCAGCAGTTACCGTGTGGAGCGGGGACAGCCGTCCTACGAGCAGTACTTC. Its translation: CASSYRVERGQPSYEQYF.

The chain is built from TRBV5-6 and TRBJ1-5, with 8 nucleotides matching TRBD1. This CDR3 has 15 residues. Trimming cost V 0 bases and J 1 base; bases outside gene matches: 0. CDR1 and CDR2 (germline): SGHDT, YYEEEE. The CDR3 DNA is TGTGCCAGCAGCTTGGCAGGGGGCAGCAATCAGCCCCAGCATTTT. This codes for CASSLAGGSNQPQHF.

V usage is TRBV6-8 and J usage is TRBJ1-2, with 10 bases matching TRBD1. Per the germline V gene, CDR1 is MNHGY and CDR2 is SAAAGT. This CDR3 is built from 12 residues. With 5 bases clipped from V and 13 bases from J, the junction kept 7 bases outside the gene matches. The CDR3 is CASSREGQGITF. CDR3 bases: TGTGCCAGCAGTCGAGAGGGACAGGGGATCACCTTC.

In this sample, this clonotype turned up many times. The chain joins TRBV12-3 or TRBV12-4 to TRBJ2-3; D not resolved. CDR3 size: 16 residues. Trimming removed 4 bases at V and 0 bases at J, with 14 bases between. CDR3 bases: TGTGCCAGCAGTTCCGGGTCTAATTGGAGCACAGATACGCAGTATTTT. Translating gives CASSSGSNWSTDTQYF.

This clonotype occurred many times. The chain joins TRBV6-6 to TRBJ2-3; 14 bases map to TRBD2. Germline loops: CDR1 MNHNY, CDR2 SVGAGI (reference sequence). The CDR3 sequence is 15 residues long. The junction had 5 bases not matched to a gene; V was cut back by 7 bases and J by 5 bases. CDR3: CASNGLAGGLDTQYF. CDR3 sequence (DNA): TGTGCCAGCAATGGACTAGCGGGGGGACTAGATACGCAGTATTTT.

This clonotype has a count of ten or more. The gene calls are TRBV19 and TRBJ1-5; no clear D. Looked up from germline, CDR1 is LNHDA and CDR2 is SQIVND (reference sequence). This CDR3 is 14 amino acids long. V gave up 7 bases and J gave up 2 bases, with 12 bases separating them. As DNA, the CDR3 is TGTGCCAGTACCTGGGTTTTTCGCAATCAGCCCCAGCATTTT. It specifies CASTWVFRNQPQHF.

This clonotype was observed at least ten times. V gene TRBV29-1 combines with J gene TRBJ2-1; the D gene could be TRBD1 or TRBD2 (5 bases each). Germline CDR1 is SQVTM and CDR2 is ANQGSEA. The ends were cut back, 5 bases at V and 8 bases at J, with 13 bases in the middle. CDR3 length: 12 amino acids. The CDR3 spells CSVTPGAHEQFF. The CDR3 bases are TGCAGCGTTACCCCCGGGGCCCATGAGCAGTTCTTC.

This clonotype showed up many times. J is TRBJ2-7 and V is TRBV6-1; maybe TRBD2 (5 bases). Germline CDR1 and CDR2: MNHNS and SASEGT. This CDR3 comprises 15 residues. V gave up 5 bases and J gave up 4 bases, with 18 bases separating them. In nucleotides, the CDR3 is TGTGCCAGCAGTTACGCGGGTAACGGGCCTTACGAGCAGTACTTC. It translates to CASSYAGNGPYEQYF.

This clonotype has ten or more counts. V usage is TRBV6-1 and J usage is TRBJ2-1, with D possibly TRBD1 on 5 matching bases. The CDR3 runs 13 residues. Trimming left V 6 bases short and J 3 bases short, with 9 bases between. Per germline, CDR1 MNHNS and CDR2 SASEGT. In nucleotides, the CDR3 is TGTGCCAGCAGGCAGGGCGGCTACAATGAGCAGTTCTTC. Residues: CASRQGGYNEQFF.

This clonotype was counted at least ten times. The chain recombines TRBV28 with TRBJ2-5; D not certain. Trimming removed 6 bases at V and 1 base at J, with 9 bases between. Germline CDR1 reads MDHEN; CDR2 reads SYDVKM. The CDR3 is 13 amino acids. This CDR3 is CASSLWTQETQYF. In nucleotides, the CDR3 is TGTGCCAGCAGCCTCTGGACCCAAGAGACCCAGTACTTC.

This clonotype was recorded many times. DNA for the CDR3: TGTGCCACCAGTGATTCAACCGGGACAGAGTTCAATGAGCAGTTCTTC. It specifies CATSDSTGTEFNEQFF. The chain links TRBV24-1 to TRBJ2-1; 7 bases map to TRBD1. CDR3 length: 16 residues. Germline CDR1 is KGHDR and CDR2 is SFDVKD. V shed 2 bases, J shed 6 bases, and the junction held 9 bases outside the gene matches.

There are many counts of this clonotype. The CDR3: CASSLEVTSNYGYTF. CDR3 coding DNA: TGCGCCAGCAGCTTGGAGGTCACCTCTAACTATGGCTACACCTTC. V and J are TRBV5-1 and TRBJ1-2; no firm D call. Germline-derived CDR1 and CDR2 are SGHRS and YFSETQ. The CDR3 covers 15 residues. V gave up 0 bases and J gave up 0 bases, with 9 bases separating them.